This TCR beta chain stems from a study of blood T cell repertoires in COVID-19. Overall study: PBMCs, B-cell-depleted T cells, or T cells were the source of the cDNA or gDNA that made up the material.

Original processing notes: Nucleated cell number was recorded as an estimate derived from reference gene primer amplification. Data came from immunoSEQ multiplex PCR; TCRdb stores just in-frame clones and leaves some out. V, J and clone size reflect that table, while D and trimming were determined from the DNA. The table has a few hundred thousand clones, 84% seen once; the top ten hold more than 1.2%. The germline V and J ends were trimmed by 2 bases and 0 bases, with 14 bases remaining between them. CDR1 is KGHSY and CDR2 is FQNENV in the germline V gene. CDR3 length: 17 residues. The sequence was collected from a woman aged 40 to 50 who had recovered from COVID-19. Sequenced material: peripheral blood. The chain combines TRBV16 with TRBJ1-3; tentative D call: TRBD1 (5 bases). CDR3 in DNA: TGTGCCAGCAGCCAAGAGTACGGGGGAATCTCTGGAAACACCATATATTTT. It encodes CASSQEYGGISGNTIYF.